The sequence of this TCR beta chain was determined in a study of tumor-infiltrating lymphocytes in oesophageal squamous cell carcinoma. This clonotype was counted between two and nine times. The CDR3 sequence is 18 residues long. Unmatched junction bases numbered 12, after V lost 1 base and J lost 8 bases. The germline CDR1 and CDR2 sequences are SEHNR and FQNEAQ (reference sequence). MiXCR, run by TCRdb on the PCR reads, gives a single entry per CDR3 protein. The profile shows roughly 13,000 distinct CDR3 sequences, roughly half of them singletons. The gene calls are TRBV7-9 and TRBJ2-1; 12 bases are shared with TRBD2. The sequencing input was normal esophageal tissue next to the tumor. This TCR derives from a male donor with esophageal squamous cell carcinoma. The CDR3 coding sequence is TGTGCCAGCAGCTTAGGGTGGCTAGCGGGAGGGCACAGGCATGAGCAGTTCTTC. It is translated as CASSLGWLAGGHRHEQFF.